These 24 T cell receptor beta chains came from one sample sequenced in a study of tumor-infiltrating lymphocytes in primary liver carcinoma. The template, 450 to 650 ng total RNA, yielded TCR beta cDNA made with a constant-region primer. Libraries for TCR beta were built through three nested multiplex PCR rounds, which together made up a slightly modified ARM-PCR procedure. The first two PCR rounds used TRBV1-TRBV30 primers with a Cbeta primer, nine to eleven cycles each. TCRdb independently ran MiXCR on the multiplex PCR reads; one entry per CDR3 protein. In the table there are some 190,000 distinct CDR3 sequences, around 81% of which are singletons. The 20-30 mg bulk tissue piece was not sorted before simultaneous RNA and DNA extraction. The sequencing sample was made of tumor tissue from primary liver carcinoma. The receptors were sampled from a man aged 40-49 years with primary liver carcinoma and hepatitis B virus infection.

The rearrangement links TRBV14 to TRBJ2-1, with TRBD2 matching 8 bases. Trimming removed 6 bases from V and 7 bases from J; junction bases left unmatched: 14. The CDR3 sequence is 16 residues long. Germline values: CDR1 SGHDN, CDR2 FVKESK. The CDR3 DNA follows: TGTGCCAGCAGTGACGTAGCGGGATGGATAAATAATGAGCAGTTCTTC. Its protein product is CASSDVAGWINNEQFF.

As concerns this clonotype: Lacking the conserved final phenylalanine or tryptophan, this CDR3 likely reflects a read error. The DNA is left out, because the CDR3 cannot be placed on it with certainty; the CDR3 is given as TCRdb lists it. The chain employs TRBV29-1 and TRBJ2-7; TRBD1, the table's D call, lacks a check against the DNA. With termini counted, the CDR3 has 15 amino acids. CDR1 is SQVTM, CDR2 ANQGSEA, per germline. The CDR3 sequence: CNVEARGRDSYEQYY.

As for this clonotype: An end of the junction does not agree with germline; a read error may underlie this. The DNA for the CDR3 is TGTGCTAGTGGTCGTTCGGGGAGGCCTCTCAGTACCAAGCCGAATACCGGGGAGCTGTTTTTT. Translating gives CASGRSGRPLSTKPNTGELFF. V and J are TRBV12-5 and TRBJ2-2; D possibly corresponds to TRBD2 (6 bases). CDR1 LGHNT and CDR2 FRNRAP come from the germline V gene. The length of the CDR3 is 21 residues.

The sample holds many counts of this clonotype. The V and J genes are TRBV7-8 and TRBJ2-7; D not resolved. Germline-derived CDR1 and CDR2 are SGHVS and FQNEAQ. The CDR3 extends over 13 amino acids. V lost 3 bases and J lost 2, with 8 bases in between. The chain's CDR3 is CASSLSSTYEQYF. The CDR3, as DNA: TGTGCCAGCAGCTTGTCATCCACCTACGAGCAGTACTTC.

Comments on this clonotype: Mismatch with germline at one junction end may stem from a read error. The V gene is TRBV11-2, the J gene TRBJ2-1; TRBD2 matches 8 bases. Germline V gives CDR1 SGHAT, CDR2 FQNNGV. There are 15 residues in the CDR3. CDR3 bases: TGTGCTAGCAGCCTGGGACTAGGCTCCTACAATGAGCAGTTCTTC. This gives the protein CASSLGLGSYNEQFF.

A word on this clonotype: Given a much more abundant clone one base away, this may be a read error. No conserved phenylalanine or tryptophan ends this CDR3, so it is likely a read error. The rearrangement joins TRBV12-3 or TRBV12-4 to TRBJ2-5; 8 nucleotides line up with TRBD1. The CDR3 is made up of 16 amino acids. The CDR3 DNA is TGTGCCAGCAGCCATGAGGTTCCAGGGGGCGGAGAGATCCAGTACTTA. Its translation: CASSHEVPGGGEIQYL.

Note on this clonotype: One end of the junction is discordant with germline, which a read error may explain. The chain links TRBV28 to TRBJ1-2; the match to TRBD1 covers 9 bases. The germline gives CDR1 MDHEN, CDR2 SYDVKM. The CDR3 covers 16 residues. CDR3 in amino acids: CASSTPPGTGTYGYIF. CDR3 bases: TGTGCCAGCAGTACACCCCCCGGGACAGGGACCTATGGCTACATTTTC.

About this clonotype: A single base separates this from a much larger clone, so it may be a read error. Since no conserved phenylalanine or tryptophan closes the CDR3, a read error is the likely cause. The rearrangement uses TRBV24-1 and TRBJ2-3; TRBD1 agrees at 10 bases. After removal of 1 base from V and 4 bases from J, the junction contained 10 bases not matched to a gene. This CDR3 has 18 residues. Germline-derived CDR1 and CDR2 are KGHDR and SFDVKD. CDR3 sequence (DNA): TGTGCCACCAGTGATTTAGGACAGGGGGTCCACGACTCAGATACGCAGTATTAT. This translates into CATSDLGQGVHDSDTQYY.

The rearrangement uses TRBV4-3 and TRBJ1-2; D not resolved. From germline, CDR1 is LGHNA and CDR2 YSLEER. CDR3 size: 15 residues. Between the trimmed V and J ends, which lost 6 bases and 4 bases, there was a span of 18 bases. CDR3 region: CASSQSPVGSYGYTF. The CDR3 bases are TGCGCCAGCAGTCAGAGTCCCGTGGGATCCTATGGCTACACCTTC.

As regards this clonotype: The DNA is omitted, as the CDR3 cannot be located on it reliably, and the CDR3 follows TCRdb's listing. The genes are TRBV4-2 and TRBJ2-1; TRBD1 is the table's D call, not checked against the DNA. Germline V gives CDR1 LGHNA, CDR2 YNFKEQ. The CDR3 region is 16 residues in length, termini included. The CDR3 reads CASSYAWGQGNNEYFF.

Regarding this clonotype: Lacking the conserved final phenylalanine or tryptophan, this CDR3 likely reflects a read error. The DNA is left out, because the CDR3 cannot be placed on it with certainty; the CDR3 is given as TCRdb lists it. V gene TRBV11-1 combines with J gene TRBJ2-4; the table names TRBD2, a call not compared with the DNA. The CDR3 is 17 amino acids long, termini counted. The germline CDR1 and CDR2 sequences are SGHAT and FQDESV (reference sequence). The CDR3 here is CASSIPGNSGTKNIRYL.

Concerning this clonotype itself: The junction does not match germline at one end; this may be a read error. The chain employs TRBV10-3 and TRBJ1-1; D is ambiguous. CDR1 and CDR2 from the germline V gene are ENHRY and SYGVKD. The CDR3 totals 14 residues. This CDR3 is CAIMCGSMNTETFF. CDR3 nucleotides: TGTGCCATCATGTGCGGCTCCATGAACACTGAAACTTTCTTT.

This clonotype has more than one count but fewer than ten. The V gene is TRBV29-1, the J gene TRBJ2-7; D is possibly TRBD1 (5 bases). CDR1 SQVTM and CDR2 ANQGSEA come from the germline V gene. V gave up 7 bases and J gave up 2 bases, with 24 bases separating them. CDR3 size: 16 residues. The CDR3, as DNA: TGCAGCGCCATGACAACTGGTACAGGCACTCCCTACGAGCAGTACTTC. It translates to CSAMTTGTGTPYEQYF.

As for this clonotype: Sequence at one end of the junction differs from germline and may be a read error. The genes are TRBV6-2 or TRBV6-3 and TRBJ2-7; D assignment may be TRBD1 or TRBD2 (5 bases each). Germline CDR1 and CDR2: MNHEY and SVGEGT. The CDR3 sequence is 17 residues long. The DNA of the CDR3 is TGTGCCAGCAGTTCCCAATCCCCCGGGGCAGGGATGTACGAGCAGTATTTC. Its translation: CASSSQSPGAGMYEQYF.

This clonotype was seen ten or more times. The CDR3 loop reads CASSYSSRNTEAFF. The CDR3 nucleotides are TGTGCCAGCAGTTACTCGAGTCGGAACACTGAAGCTTTCTTT. The chain recombines TRBV6-2 or TRBV6-3 with TRBJ1-1; no reliable D call. This CDR3 has 14 residues. Germline V gene data show CDR1 as MNHEY and CDR2 as SVGEGT. Trimming removed 0 bases at V and 1 base at J, with 6 bases between.

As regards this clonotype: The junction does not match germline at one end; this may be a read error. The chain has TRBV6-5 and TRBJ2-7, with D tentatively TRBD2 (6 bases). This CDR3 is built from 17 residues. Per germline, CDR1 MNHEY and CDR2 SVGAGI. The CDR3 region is CASGNSVREDKTYELYF. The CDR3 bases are TGTGCCAGCGGTAACTCCGTTAGGGAGGATAAGACCTACGAGCTGTACTTC.

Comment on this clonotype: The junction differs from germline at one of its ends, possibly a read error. The CDR3 sequence is CSVGGKGLEHYF. The CDR3, as DNA: TGCAGCGTTGGAGGGAAGGGACTTGAGCATTACTTC. The chain combines TRBV29-1 with TRBJ2-7; D is perhaps TRBD2 (6 bases). The CDR3 sequence is 12 residues long. Looked up from germline, CDR1 is SQVTM and CDR2 is ANQGSEA.

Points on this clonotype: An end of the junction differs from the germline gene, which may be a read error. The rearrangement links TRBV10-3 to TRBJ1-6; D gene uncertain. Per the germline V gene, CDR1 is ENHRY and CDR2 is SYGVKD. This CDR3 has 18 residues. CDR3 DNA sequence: TGTGCCATCAGTGGGGCGAGCGAGGGTGCGTCTAATAATTCACCCCTTCACTTT. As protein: CAISGASEGASNNSPLHF.

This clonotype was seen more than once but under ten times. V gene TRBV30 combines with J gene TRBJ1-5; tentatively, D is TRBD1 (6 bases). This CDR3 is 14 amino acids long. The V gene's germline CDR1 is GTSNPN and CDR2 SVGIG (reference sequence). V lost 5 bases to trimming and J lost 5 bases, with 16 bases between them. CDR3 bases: TGTGCCTGGCGCTTAGGGGGTCTGGATCAGCCCCAGCATTTT. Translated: CAWRLGGLDQPQHF. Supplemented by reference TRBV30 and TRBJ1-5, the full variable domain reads SQTIHQWPATLVQPVGSPLSLECTVEGTSNPNLYWYRQAAGRGLQLLFYSVGIGQISSEVPQNLSASRPQDRQFILSSKKLLLSDSGFYLCAWRLGGLDQPQHFGDGTRLSIL.

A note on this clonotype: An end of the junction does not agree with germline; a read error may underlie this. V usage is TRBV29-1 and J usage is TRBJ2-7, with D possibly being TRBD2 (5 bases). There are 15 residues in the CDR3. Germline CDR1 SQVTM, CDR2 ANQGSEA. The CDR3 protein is CRVEVPGGSSYEQYF. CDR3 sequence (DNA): TGCAGAGTTGAAGTTCCAGGAGGAAGCTCCTACGAGCAGTACTTC.

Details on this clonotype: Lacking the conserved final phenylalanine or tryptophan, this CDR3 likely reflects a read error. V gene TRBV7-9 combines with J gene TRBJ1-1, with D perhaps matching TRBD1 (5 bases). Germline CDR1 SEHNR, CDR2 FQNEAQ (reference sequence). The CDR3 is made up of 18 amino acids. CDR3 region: CASSLGQLRPGPNTEAFL. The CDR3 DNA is TGTGCCAGCAGCTTAGGCCAACTTCGTCCGGGACCGAACACCGAAGCTTTCCTT.

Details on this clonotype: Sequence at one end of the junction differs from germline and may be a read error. In DNA form, the CDR3 reads TGTGCCAGCAATTCTTCAACGGGAGGGGGCGAGCAATACTTC. Protein product: CASNSSTGGGEQYF. This sequence joins TRBV6-5 and TRBJ2-7, with a weak D call TRBD2 (8 bases). There are 14 residues in the CDR3. In germline, CDR1 is MNHEY, CDR2 SVGAGI.

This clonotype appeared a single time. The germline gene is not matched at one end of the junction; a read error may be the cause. CDR3 in amino acids: CSASGPGNTGKLFF. The DNA of the CDR3 is TGCAGCGCTTCCGGGCCGGGGAACACCGGGAAGCTATTTTTT. This chain connects TRBV29-1 to TRBJ2-2, with D possibly matching TRBD2 (5 bases). CDR3 length equals 14 residues. CDR1 and CDR2 from the germline V gene are SQVTM and ANQGSEA.

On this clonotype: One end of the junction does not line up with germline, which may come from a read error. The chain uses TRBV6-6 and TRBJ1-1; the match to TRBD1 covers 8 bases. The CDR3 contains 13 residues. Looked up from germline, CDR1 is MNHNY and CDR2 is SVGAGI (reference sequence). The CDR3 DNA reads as TGTGCCCGAAGACCCCCAGGGGGCACTGAAGCTATCTTT. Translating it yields CARRPPGGTEAIF.